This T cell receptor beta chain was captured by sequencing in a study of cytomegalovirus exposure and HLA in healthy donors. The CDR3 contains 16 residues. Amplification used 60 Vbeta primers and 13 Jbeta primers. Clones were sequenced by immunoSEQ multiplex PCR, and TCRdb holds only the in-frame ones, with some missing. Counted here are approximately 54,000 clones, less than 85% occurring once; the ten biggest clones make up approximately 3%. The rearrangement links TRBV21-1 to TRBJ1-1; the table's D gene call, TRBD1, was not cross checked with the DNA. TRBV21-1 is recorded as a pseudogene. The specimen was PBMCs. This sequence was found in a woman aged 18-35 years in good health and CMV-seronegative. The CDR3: CASSKGAQGRKPEAFF. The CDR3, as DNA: TGTGCCAGCAGCAAAGGGGCACAGGGGAGGAAACCTGAAGCTTTCTTT.